This T cell receptor beta chain emerged from a study of T-cell memory formation after mild COVID-19. This clonotype has a handful of counts. Its antigen is currently unknown. Study findings and constraints: The CD4+ clones that contracted clustered mainly within CM and EM, and the CD8+ clones concentrated in EMRA.

MiXCR was run by TCRdb on the 5' RACE reads, yielding one entry per CDR3 protein. The sample has around 110,000 distinct CDR3 sequences; roughly 12% are singletons. Per germline, CDR1 SGDLS and CDR2 YYNGEE. With V trimmed by 4 bases and J by 8 bases, 8 bases remained unmatched. There are 14 residues in the CDR3. The sequencing input was PBMCs or a T cell subset sorted from them (not recorded which). The gene calls are TRBV9 and TRBJ2-1, with 8 bases that match TRBD2. This receptor was taken from an adult woman who had mild COVID-19 (a few samples of this study predate the infection). Cell type and time point are not known. The CDR3 DNA reads as TGTGCCAGCAGCCTCCCGGGGGGGGACGATGAGCAGTTCTTC. Translation: CASSLPGGDDEQFF.